This T cell receptor (beta chain) was retrieved from a study of T cell changes during pregnancy in multiple sclerosis. The table came from immunoSEQ multiplex PCR; TCRdb's copy has only in-frame clones and leaves some out. The table includes about 80,000 clones, about 91% detected once. Germline assignment: CDR1 SGHTS and CDR2 YDEGEE. The ends were cut back, 6 bases at V and 5 bases at J, with 17 bases in the middle. The CDR3 runs to 14 residues. The specimen was peripheral blood, collected before pregnancy. This TCR was recovered from a female donor with multiple sclerosis, enrolled in a pregnancy study. The chain combines TRBV5-8 with TRBJ1-2; unclear D gene. CDR3 protein: CASTIFVQNYGYTF. The CDR3 coding sequence is TGTGCCAGCACCATATTCGTACAGAATTATGGCTACACCTTC.